Listed below are T cell receptor beta chains from one sample, sequenced in a study of cytomegalovirus exposure and HLA in healthy donors. Sequencing was performed with immunoSEQ multiplex PCR; in TCRdb, only in-frame clones are kept and a portion is missing. The sample lists about 73,000 clones, roughly four fifths occurring once. The sequenced sample consisted of PBMCs. These receptors were collected from a man between 65 and 85 years old in good health and CMV-seronegative. The CDR3 runs from the conserved cysteine through the conserved F or W. A D gene is named only where the DNA matches it firmly. Only part of the rows carry a size: once, few, many, or a class if the clone is expanded.

TRBJ1-5 - TRBV18 - TGTGCCAGCTCAGCCTCTGACAACATGGATCAGCCCCAGCATTTT CASSASDNMDQPQHF
TRBJ2-7 - TRBV10-1 TRBD1 TGCGCCAGCAGTGGAACAGGGGGACCCTACGAGCAGTACTTC CASSGTGGPYEQYF
TRBJ1-4 - TRBV2 - TGTGCCAGCAGTGAACGCCGGTTAAATGAAAAACTGTTTTTT CASSERRLNEKLFF
TRBJ1-1 - TRBV7-2 TRBD1 TGTGCCAGCAGCTTAGACAGGGGCGTGGGAACTGAAGCTTTCTTT CASSLDRGVGTEAFF
TRBJ2-7 once TRBV28 - TGTGCCAGCAGTTTACTCCTCTCTGAGCAGTACTTC CASSLLLSEQYF
TRBJ2-5 few TRBV19 TRBD2 TGTGCCAGTTCCGGACTAGCGGGAGCCAAGACCCAGTACTTC CASSGLAGAKTQYF
TRBJ2-7 few TRBV11-2 TRBD1 TGTGCCAGCAGCTTAGGGCCCACCGGGACAGGACCCTACGAGCAGTACTTC CASSLGPTGTGPYEQYF
TRBJ2-3 - TRBV30 - TGTGCCGGGGGGAGGGGGGGGGCTACGCAGTATTTT CAGGRGGATQYF
TRBJ2-2 - TRBV11-2 TRBD1 TGTGCCAGCAGCCCACAGGGGGCAGGGACCGGGGAGCTGTTTTTT CASSPQGAGTGELFF
TRBJ1-2 few TRBV9 TRBD1 TGTGCCAGCAGCGATACCGGGACAGGGTATGGCTACACCTTC CASSDTGTGYGYTF
TRBJ1-4 few TRBV10-1 - TGCGCCAGCAGCAGACAGCGAAACTCGGAAAAACTGTTTTTT CASSRQRNSEKLFF
TRBJ2-2 - TRBV5-1 TRBD1 TGCGCCAGCAGCTTGGGACAGGGTGCCGGGGAGCTGTTTTTT CASSLGQGAGELFF
TRBJ2-7 - TRBV5-1 - TGCGCCAGCAGAGCGTCATACGAGCAGTACTTC CASRASYEQYF
TRBJ2-1 once TRBV6-5 - TGTGCCAGTCAAGGGGATAATGAGCAGTTCTTC CASQGDNEQFF
TRBJ1-1 - TRBV18 TRBD1 TGTGCCAGCTCACCAATGGGACAGTCGAACACTGAAGCTTTCTTT CASSPMGQSNTEAFF